This T cell receptor (beta chain) was sequenced in a study of blood T cell repertoires in COVID-19. Overall study: PBMCs, B-cell-depleted T cells, or T cells were the source of the cDNA or gDNA that made up the material.

Generated by immunoSEQ multiplex PCR, the TCRdb table keeps only in-frame clones and is missing some. The profile shows fewer than 65,000 clones, 78% of them singletons. There are many counts of this clone. Germline V gene data show CDR1 as SGHRS and CDR2 as YFSETQ. Trimming cost V 2 bases and J 2 bases; bases outside gene matches: 4. The CDR3 covers 15 residues. The chain is built from TRBV5-1 and TRBJ1-3; 7 bases are shared with TRBD1. The origin of this receptor is a human donor in a cohort sampled during active COVID-19. What was sequenced was peripheral blood. The CDR3 DNA reads as TGCGCCAGCAGCTTATTAACAGGGGCTGGAAACACCATATATTTT. Translating gives CASSLLTGAGNTIYF.